This T cell receptor beta chain was obtained from a study of OX40 agonist ivuxolimab in advanced cancers. This CDR3 is 13 amino acids long. Per germline, CDR1 LNHDA and CDR2 SQIVND (reference sequence). Trimming left V 5 bases short and J 6 bases short, with 11 bases between. Sequencing was performed with immunoSEQ multiplex PCR; in TCRdb, only in-frame clones are kept and a portion is missing. The repertoire holds some 100,000 clones, with around four fifths as singletons. The rearrangement uses TRBV19 and TRBJ1-5; maybe TRBD1 (5 bases). This specimen was CD4+ or CD8+ T cells sorted from blood, taken in a trial of the OX40 agonist ivuxolimab. This sequence originates from an adult with an advanced solid tumor such as melanoma, head and neck, liver or kidney cancer. The chain's CDR3 is CASSPPTVQPQHF. The CDR3 coding sequence is TGTGCCAGTAGTCCCCCGACAGTTCAGCCCCAGCATTTT.